This is a list of T cell receptor beta chains from one sample in a study of CD8 T cells in ankylosing spondylitis. One entry per CDR3 protein results from TCRdb running MiXCR on the 5' RACE reads. The data hold roughly 150,000 distinct CDR3 sequences, with around a third observed a single time. Sequencing used synovial fluid, either unsorted or a sorted T cell fraction (not recorded which). The receptors shown here come from a male donor with ankylosing spondylitis. Both conserved end residues are part of each CDR3. Each record gives: V gene, J gene, clone size, D gene, CDR3 protein, CDR3 DNA. D genes are given only for firm matches. Clone size appears in some rows only: once, few, many, or a class for an expanded clone.

>TRBV27|TRBJ2-7|many|.
CASSSGYSYEQYF
TGTGCCAGCAGTTCAGGGTACTCCTACGAGCAGTACTTC
>TRBV5-5|TRBJ2-3|few|.
CASSLVGETYGDTQYF
TGTGCCAGCAGCTTGGTTGGGGAGACCTACGGGGATACGCAGTATTTT
>TRBV11-2|TRBJ2-4|.|.
CANSPLSPGIQYF
TGTGCCAACAGCCCCCTGAGTCCGGGCATTCAGTACTTC
>TRBV20-1|TRBJ2-3|.|.
CSALKRVTSTDTQYF
TGCAGTGCTCTCAAGCGGGTAACTAGCACAGATACGCAGTATTTT
>TRBV21-1|TRBJ2-3|.|.
CASRRRGWVQYF
TGTGCCAGCCGGCGCAGGGGGTGGGTGCAGTATTTT
>TRBV4-1|TRBJ1-1|.|.
CASSQDMDLLGQEAFF
TGCGCCAGCAGCCAAGATATGGACTTGCTAGGACAAGAAGCTTTCTTT
>TRBV19|TRBJ1-5|.|.
CASTKESNQPQHF
TGTGCCAGTACTAAAGAGAGCAATCAGCCCCAGCATTTT
>TRBV12-3/TRBV12-4|TRBJ1-1|.|.
CASSQTTNMNTEAFF
TGTGCCAGCAGTCAAACGACAAACATGAACACTGAAGCTTTCTTT
>TRBV7-2|TRBJ2-1|.|TRBD2
CASSLGPAGVGYEQFF
TGTGCCAGCAGCTTAGGTCCAGCGGGAGTAGGCTATGAGCAGTTCTTC
>TRBV11-1|TRBJ2-2|few|.
CASSPRGRGYANTGELFF
TGTGCCAGCAGCCCACGAGGCAGGGGATACGCGAACACCGGGGAGCTGTTTTTT
>TRBV11-2|TRBJ2-6|.|TRBD1
CASSLGGQVFSGANVLTF
TGTGCCAGCAGCTTAGGGGGACAGGTCTTCTCTGGGGCCAACGTCCTGACTTTC
>TRBV7-2|TRBJ2-3|many|.
CASSPRGYADTQYF
TGTGCCAGCAGCCCCCGGGGGTATGCAGATACGCAGTATTTT
>TRBV12-3/TRBV12-4|TRBJ2-7|.|.
CASLRDSGYEQYF
TGTGCCAGCCTCCGGGACTCCGGCTACGAGCAGTACTTC
>TRBV9|TRBJ1-5|.|TRBD1
CASSAGQTNHILNQPQHF
TGTGCCAGCAGCGCGGGACAGACAAACCACATTCTCAATCAGCCCCAGCATTTT
>TRBV11-3|TRBJ1-3|.|.
CASSFGGTSGNTIYF
TGTGCCAGCAGCTTCGGGGGGACCTCTGGAAACACCATATATTTT
>TRBV6-6|TRBJ1-1|.|.
CASFEGGNTEAFF
TGTGCCAGCTTCGAAGGGGGGAACACTGAAGCTTTCTTT
>TRBV4-1|TRBJ1-2|.|.
CASSQDGDFYGYTF
TGCGCCAGCAGCCAAGATGGGGATTTCTATGGCTACACCTTC
>TRBV7-3|TRBJ2-5|few|.
CASSLSNGPQETQYF
TGTGCCAGCAGCCTGAGCAACGGCCCCCAAGAGACCCAGTACTTC
>TRBV9|TRBJ1-2|.|TRBD1
CASSSRQGAGYTF
TGTGCCAGCAGCTCACGACAGGGCGCTGGCTACACCTTC